This T cell receptor beta chain was profiled in a study of blood T cell repertoires in COVID-19. Authors' methods: Amplified reference gene primers provided the basis for estimating nucleated cell counts. This table comes from immunoSEQ multiplex PCR, and its TCRdb copy is limited to in-frame clones, with some not included. V and J calls and clone size are as listed in that table; D and trimming were resolved from the DNA. The table lists roughly 99,000 clones, 85% to 90% of them singletons. This receptor was identified in a man aged 45 to 65 with COVID-19, enrolled during active disease. Sequenced sample: peripheral blood.

The CDR3 DNA reads TGTGCCACCAGTGATTCGACGACTAGCGGGATCTACAATGAGCAGTTCTTC. This translates into CATSDSTTSGIYNEQFF. The chain has TRBV24-1 and TRBJ2-1; 11 bases map to TRBD2. Germline V gene lookup returns CDR1 KGHDR and CDR2 SFDVKD. Trimming cost V 2 bases and J 3 bases; bases outside gene matches: 5. The CDR3 has 17 amino acids.